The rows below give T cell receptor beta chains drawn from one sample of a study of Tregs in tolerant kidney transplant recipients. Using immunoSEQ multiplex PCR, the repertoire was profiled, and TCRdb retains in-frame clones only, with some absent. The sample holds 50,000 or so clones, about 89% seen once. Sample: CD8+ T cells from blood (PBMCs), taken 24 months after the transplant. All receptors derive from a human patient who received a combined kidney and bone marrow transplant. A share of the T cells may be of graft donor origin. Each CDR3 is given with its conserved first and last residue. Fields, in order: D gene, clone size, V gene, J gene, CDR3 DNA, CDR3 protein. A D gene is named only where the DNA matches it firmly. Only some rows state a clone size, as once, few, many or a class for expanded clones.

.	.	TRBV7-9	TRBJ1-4	TGTGCCAGCAGCTTGGAGGGCGAAAAACTGTTTTTT	CASSLEGEKLFF
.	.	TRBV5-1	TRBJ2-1	TGCGCCAGCAGCTTGCCGGCAGGGGTGGGGAATGAGCAGTTCTTC	CASSLPAGVGNEQFF
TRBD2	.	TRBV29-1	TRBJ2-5	TGCAGCGGACTAGCGGGGGTCGAGACCCAGTACTTC	CSGLAGVETQYF
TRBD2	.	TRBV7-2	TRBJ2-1	TGTGCCAGCAGCCCGGACGGGAGGAATGAGCAGTTCTTC	CASSPDGRNEQFF
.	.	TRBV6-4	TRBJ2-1	TGTGCCAGCAGCGTTTATTTGTACAATGAGCAGTTCTTC	CASSVYLYNEQFF
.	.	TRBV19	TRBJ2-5	TGTGCCAGTAGGGTCGCCGGAGAGACCCAGTACTTC	CASRVAGETQYF
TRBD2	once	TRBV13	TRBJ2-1	TGTGCCAGCAGCTTAGAGGCGGGGGGCGTTAAGAATGAGCAGTTCTTC	CASSLEAGGVKNEQFF
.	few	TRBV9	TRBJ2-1	TGTGCCAGCAGCGTAGAACTAGATTTTTACAATGAGCAGTTCTTC	CASSVELDFYNEQFF
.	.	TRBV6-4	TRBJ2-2	TGTGCCAGCAGTGACCCAAACACCGGGGAGCTGTTTTTT	CASSDPNTGELFF
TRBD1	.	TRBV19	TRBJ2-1	TGTGCCAGCAACAGGGGCCTCCTCAATGAGCAGTTCTTC	CASNRGLLNEQFF
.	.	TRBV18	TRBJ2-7	TGTGCCAGCTCACCGAAAGGGACTCCTGGATCTCGGGAGCAGTACTTC	CASSPKGTPGSREQYF
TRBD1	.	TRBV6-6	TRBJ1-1	TGTGCCAGCAGGCCAGGGGGGAACACTGAAGCTTTCTTT	CASRPGGNTEAFF
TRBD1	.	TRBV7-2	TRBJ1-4	TGTGCCAGCAGCGAAGTTCAGAGGGGGCTTAATGAAAAACTGTTTTTT	CASSEVQRGLNEKLFF
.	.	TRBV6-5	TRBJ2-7	TGTGCCAGTATACAGGGAAAGGTATACGAGCAGTACTTC	CASIQGKVYEQYF
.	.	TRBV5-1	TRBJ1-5	TGCGCCAGCAGCTTGGATGACAACTATCAGCCCCAGCATTTT	CASSLDDNYQPQHF
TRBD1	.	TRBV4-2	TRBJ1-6	TGTGCCAGCAGCCAAGAAGACAGGGGAGCCTTTTATAATTCACCCCTCCACTTT	CASSQEDRGAFYNSPLHF
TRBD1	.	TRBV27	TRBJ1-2	TGTGCCAGCAGTTACGGACAGGGATTCGGCTACACCTTC	CASSYGQGFGYTF
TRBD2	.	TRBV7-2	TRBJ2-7	TGTGCCAGCAGCGATAGCGGGGGGGCGAGGGAGCAGTACTTC	CASSDSGGAREQYF
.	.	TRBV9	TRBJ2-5	TGTGCCAGCAGCGGCATAGCGAGGGGGGAGACCCAGTACTTC	CASSGIARGETQYF
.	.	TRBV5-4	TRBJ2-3	TGTGCCAGCAGCCTGAGAGAGTCCGATACGCAGTATTTT	CASSLRESDTQYF
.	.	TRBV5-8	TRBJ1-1	TGTGCCAGCAGCCCAAGGGGGTGGGCTGAAGCTTTCTTT	CASSPRGWAEAFF
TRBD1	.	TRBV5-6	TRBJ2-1	TGTTCCAGCAGCTTGGGGACAGGGGTTTACAATGAGCAGTTCTTC	CSSSLGTGVYNEQFF
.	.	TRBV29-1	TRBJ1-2	TGCAGCGTTGAAGTCCCGGGACATAGGGCTGGCTACACCTTC	CSVEVPGHRAGYTF
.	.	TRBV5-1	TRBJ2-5	TGCGCCAGCAGCACGGGACTTGAAGAGACCCAGTACTTC	CASSTGLEETQYF
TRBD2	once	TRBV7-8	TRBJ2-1	TGTGCCAGCAGCACGGGACTAGCGGGGGGGCCGCGCAATGAGCAGTTCTTC	CASSTGLAGGPRNEQFF
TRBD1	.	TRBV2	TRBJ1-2	TGTGCCAGCAGTGAAACTAGACAGGGGACTAACTATGGCTACACCTTC	CASSETRQGTNYGYTF
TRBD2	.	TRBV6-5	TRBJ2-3	TGTGCCAGCAGCTCGGGACTACCTTCGGATACGCAGTATTTT	CASSSGLPSDTQYF
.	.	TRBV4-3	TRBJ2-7	TGCGCCAGCAGCCAAGCGACCACAGCCCGTTACGAGCAGTACTTC	CASSQATTARYEQYF
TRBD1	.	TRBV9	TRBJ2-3	TGTGCCAGCAGCGCTCGACAGGGGAGCAATACAGATACGCAGTATTTT	CASSARQGSNTDTQYF
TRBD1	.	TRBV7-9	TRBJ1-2	TGTGCCAGCAGCCCAGGACAGGGGGCTGATGGCTACACCTTC	CASSPGQGADGYTF
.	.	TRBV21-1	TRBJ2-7	TGTGCCAGCACCCTGGGCCCGTGGAAGAATCCCTACTCTAGCGGGAGGGCAAATAGGTCCGAGCAGTACTTC	CASTLGPWKNPYSSGRANRSEQYF
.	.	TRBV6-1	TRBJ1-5	TGTGCCAGCAGTGCTTGGGACACCGATCAGCCCCAGCATTTT	CASSAWDTDQPQHF
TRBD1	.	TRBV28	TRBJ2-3	TGTGCCAGCAGTTCACTGACAGGGGAGGGCACAGATACGCAGTATTTT	CASSSLTGEGTDTQYF
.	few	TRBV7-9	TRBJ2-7	TGTGCCAGCAGCTTGCAGGGGTTCATCTACGAGCAGTACTTC	CASSLQGFIYEQYF
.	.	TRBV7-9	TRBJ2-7	TGTGCCAGCAGCACAATGAGACAGGCTGGTTTCGACGAGCAGTACTTC	CASSTMRQAGFDEQYF
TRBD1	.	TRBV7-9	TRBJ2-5	TGTGCCAGCAGCCCAATGGGGACAGGGTCGCAGACCCAGTACTTC	CASSPMGTGSQTQYF
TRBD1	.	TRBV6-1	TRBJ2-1	TGTGCCAGCAGTGGGTTCCGGCTTAGGGGGCCGGTTAATGAGCAGTTCTTC	CASSGFRLRGPVNEQFF
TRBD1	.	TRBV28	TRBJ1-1	TGTGCCAGCAGTTTATCCCTCCGGACAGGGGGCACTGAAGCTTTCTTT	CASSLSLRTGGTEAFF
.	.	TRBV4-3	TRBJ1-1	TGCGCCAGCAGCCAAGACAGGTTCAACACTGAAGCTTTCTTT	CASSQDRFNTEAFF
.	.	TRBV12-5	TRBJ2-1	TGTGCTAGTGGAGCCGGAGGCCCCTACAATGAGCAGTTCTTC	CASGAGGPYNEQFF
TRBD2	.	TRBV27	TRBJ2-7	TGTGCCAGCAGTTCATCGGCGGGGGGATTATACGAGCAGTACTTC	CASSSSAGGLYEQYF
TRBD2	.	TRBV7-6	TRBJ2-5	TGTGCCAGCAGCTTAGCTGGAGGGAGGGCCCCCCAAGAGACCCAGTACTTC	CASSLAGGRAPQETQYF
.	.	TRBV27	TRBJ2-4	TGTGCCAGCAGTCCCCAGATAGCCAAAAACATTCAGTACTTC	CASSPQIAKNIQYF
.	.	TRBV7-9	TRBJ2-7	TGTGCCAGCAGCTTAGTCGACAACTCCTACGAGCAGTACTTC	CASSLVDNSYEQYF
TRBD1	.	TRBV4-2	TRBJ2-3	TGTGCCAGCAGCTACGAAACCGGACAGGCGCAGTATTTT	CASSYETGQAQYF
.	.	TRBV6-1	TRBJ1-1	TGTGCCAGCAGTGTGACCGCAATCACAGGGTTGGGCACTGAAGCTTTCTTT	CASSVTAITGLGTEAFF
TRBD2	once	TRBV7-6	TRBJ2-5	TGTGCCAGCAGCTTAGCGCGAGCTAGCGGGGGGAAAGAGACCCAGTACTTC	CASSLARASGGKETQYF
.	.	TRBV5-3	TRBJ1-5	TGTGCCAGAATCCGTCAGCCCCAGCATTTT	CARIRQPQHF
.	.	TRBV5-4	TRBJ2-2	TGTGCCAGCAGCTTGGAAAGCGGTACCGGGGAGCTGTTTTTT	CASSLESGTGELFF
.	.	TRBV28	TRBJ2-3	TGTGCCAGCAGTTTATCTCCGGGTCGCACTAGCACAGATACGCAGTATTTT	CASSLSPGRTSTDTQYF
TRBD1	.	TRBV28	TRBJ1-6	TGTGCCAGCAGCAAGGACAGGGGGATCTCCTATAATTCACCCCTCCACTTT	CASSKDRGISYNSPLHF
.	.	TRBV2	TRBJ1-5	TGTGCCAGCAGCCAGGACAGCCTCAATCAGCCCCAGCATTTT	CASSQDSLNQPQHF